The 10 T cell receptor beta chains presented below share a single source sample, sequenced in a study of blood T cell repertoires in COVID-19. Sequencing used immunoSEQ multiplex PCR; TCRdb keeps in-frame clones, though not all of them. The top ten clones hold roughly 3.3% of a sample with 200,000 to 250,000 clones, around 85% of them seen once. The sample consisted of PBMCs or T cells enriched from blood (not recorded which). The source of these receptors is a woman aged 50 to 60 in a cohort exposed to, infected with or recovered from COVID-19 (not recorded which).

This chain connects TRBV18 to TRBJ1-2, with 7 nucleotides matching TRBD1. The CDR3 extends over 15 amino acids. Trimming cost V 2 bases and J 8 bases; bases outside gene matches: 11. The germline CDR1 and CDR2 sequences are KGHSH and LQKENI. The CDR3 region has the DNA TGTGCCAGCTCACCAGGTAGGGGGCATCCGGAAGGCTACACCTTC. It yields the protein CASSPGRGHPEGYTF.

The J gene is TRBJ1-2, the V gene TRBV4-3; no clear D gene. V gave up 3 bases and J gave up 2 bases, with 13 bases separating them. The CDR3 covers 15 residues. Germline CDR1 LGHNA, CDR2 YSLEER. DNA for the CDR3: TGCGCCAGCAGCCACTCCGGCGCGACAAACTATGGCTACACCTTC. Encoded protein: CASSHSGATNYGYTF.

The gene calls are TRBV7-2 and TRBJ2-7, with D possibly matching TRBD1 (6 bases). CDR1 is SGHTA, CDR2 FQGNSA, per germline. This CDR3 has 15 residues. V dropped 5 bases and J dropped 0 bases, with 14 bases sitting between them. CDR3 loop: CASSAQGWGSYEQYF. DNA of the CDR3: TGTGCCAGCAGCGCACAGGGATGGGGCTCCTACGAGCAGTACTTC.

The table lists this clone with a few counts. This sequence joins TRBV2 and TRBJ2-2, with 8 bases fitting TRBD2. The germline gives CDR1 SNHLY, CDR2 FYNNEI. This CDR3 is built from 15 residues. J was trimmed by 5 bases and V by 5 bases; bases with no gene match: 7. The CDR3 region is CASSPGLVSTGELFF. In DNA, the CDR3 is TGTGCCAGCAGTCCGGGACTAGTCAGTACCGGGGAGCTGTTTTTT.

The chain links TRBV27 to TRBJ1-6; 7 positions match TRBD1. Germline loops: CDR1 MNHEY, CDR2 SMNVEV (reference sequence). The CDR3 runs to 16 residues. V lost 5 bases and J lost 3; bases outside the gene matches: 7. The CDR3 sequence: CASSPAQGNYNSPLHF. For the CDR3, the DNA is TGTGCCAGCAGTCCAGCACAGGGGAACTATAATTCACCCCTCCACTTT.

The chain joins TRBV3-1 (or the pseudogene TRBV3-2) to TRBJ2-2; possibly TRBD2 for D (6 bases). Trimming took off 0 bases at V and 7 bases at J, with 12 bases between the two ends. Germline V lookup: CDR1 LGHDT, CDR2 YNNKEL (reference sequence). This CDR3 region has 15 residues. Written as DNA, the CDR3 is TGTGCCAGCAGCCAAGATGGGGAGGCGGGCGGGGAGCTGTTTTTT. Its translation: CASSQDGEAGGELFF.

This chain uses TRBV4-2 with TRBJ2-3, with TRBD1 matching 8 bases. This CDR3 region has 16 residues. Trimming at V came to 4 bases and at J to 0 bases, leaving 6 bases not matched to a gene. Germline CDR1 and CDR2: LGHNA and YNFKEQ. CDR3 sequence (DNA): TGTGCCAGCAGCCTTCGAGGACAGGGAAGCACAGATACGCAGTATTTT. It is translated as CASSLRGQGSTDTQYF.

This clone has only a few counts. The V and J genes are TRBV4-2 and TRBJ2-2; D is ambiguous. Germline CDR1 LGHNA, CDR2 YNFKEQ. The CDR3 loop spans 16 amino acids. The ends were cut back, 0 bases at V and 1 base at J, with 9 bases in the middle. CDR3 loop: CASSQEADWNTGELFF. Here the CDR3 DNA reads TGTGCCAGCAGCCAAGAGGCGGATTGGAACACCGGGGAGCTGTTTTTT.

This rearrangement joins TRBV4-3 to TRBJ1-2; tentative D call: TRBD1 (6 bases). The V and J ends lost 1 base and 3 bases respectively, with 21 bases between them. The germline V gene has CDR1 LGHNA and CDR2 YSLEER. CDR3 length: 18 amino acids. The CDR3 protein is CASSQGDGGAYGDYGYTF. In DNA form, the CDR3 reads TGCGCCAGCAGCCAAGGGGACGGGGGGGCGTATGGGGACTATGGCTACACCTTC.

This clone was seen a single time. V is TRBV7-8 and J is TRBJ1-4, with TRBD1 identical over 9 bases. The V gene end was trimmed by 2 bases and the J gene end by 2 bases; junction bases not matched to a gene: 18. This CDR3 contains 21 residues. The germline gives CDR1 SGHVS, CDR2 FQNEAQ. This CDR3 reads CASSLRQLPGQGGGTNEKLFF. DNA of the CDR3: TGTGCCAGCAGCTTACGTCAATTACCGGGACAGGGAGGAGGGACTAATGAAAAACTGTTTTTT. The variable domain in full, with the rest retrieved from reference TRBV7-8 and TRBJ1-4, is GAGVSQSPRYKVAKRGQDVALRCDPISGHVSLFWYQQALGQGPEFLTYFQNEAQLDKSGLPSDRFFAERPEGSVSTLKIQRTQQEDSAVYLCASSLRQLPGQGGGTNEKLFFGSGTQLSVL.